This T cell receptor beta chain was sequenced in a study of identical twins. Germline CDR1 reads SGHVS; CDR2 reads FNYEAQ. V shed 4 bases, J shed 4 bases, and the junction held 9 bases outside the gene matches. The CDR3 extends over 15 amino acids. TCRdb used MiXCR to reprocess the 5' RACE reads, holding one entry per CDR3 protein. The data contain 200,000 to 300,000 distinct CDR3 sequences, about 7.5% of them singletons. This clonotype was seen a handful of times. These data are also associated with another study on yellow fever vaccine responses in identical twins.

The rearrangement links TRBV7-6 to TRBJ2-5, with 7 bases aligning to TRBD2. Input material: CD8+ T cells sorted from blood. This TCR was recovered from a woman between 18 and 30 years old in good health. The CDR3 DNA sequence: TGTGCCAGCAGCTCCTTGACTAGCTTGCGAGAGACCCAGTACTTC. This codes for CASSSLTSLRETQYF.